Below are 15 T cell receptor beta chains sequenced from a single sample in a study of T cell clones after liver transplantation. TCRdb keeps only in-frame clones here, not all; method: immunoSEQ multiplex PCR. Seen here are 65,000 to 90,000 clones, 90% observed once, and the top ten hold 2% to 3%. The source was CD4+ T cells from blood, collected before liver transplant. Every receptor here comes from a human donor who received a liver transplant.

The chain employs TRBV19 and TRBJ2-1, with D unresolved. Deletions cut 0 bases from V and 11 bases from J, with 5 bases between. This CDR3 region has 11 residues. Germline loops: CDR1 LNHDA, CDR2 SQIVND (reference sequence). The CDR3 region has the DNA TGTGCCAGTAGTATAGAGGCTAAGCAGTTCTTC. Residues: CASSIEAKQFF.

On this clone itself: Mismatch with germline at one junction end may stem from a read error. The chain couples TRBV6-6 to TRBJ2-2; 7 nucleotides line up with TRBD1. This CDR3 is 16 amino acids long. Germline CDR1 and CDR2: MNHNY and SVGAGI (reference sequence). DNA for the CDR3: TGTGCCAGCAGTAACTCGGGACAGTCCCATACCGGGGAGCTGTTTTTT. Translation: CASSNSGQSHTGELFF.

The chain couples TRBV5-4 to TRBJ2-5, with a weak D call TRBD2 (5 bases). CDR1 SGHNT and CDR2 YYREEE come from the germline V gene (reference sequence). This CDR3 has 13 amino acids. Trimming removed 2 bases from V and 3 bases from J, with 8 bases in between. The CDR3 sequence is CASSFRGKETQYF. The CDR3 DNA is TGTGCCAGCAGCTTTCGGGGAAAAGAGACCCAGTACTTC.

V is TRBV2 and J is TRBJ1-4; D not certain. Germline values: CDR1 SNHLY, CDR2 FYNNEI. V lost 6 bases and J 14 bases, leaving 10 bases between the germline ends. The CDR3 consists of 10 residues. The CDR3 spells CASSNARLFF. CDR3 bases: TGTGCCAGCAGCAATGCCAGGCTGTTTTTT. The full variable domain, with the rest looked up from reference TRBV2 and TRBJ1-4, is EPEVTQTPSHQVTQMGQEVILRCVPISNHLYFYWYRQILGQKVEFLVSFYNNEISEKSEIFDDQFSVERPDGSNFTLKIRSTKLEDSAMYFCASSNARLFFGSGTQLSVL.

V is TRBV5-1 and J is TRBJ2-5; TRBD2 aligns across 11 bases. The CDR3 contains 15 residues. Germline trimming cut 4 bases from V and 2 bases from J; bases unmatched to any gene: 4. Per germline, CDR1 SGHRS and CDR2 YFSETQ. The CDR3 reads CASSAGTSGQETQYF. The CDR3 region has the DNA TGCGCCAGCAGCGCCGGGACTAGCGGACAAGAGACCCAGTACTTC.

This clone is a singleton in its sample. This chain links TRBV28 with TRBJ2-7; D remains unclear. The germline V gene encodes CDR1 MDHEN and CDR2 SYDVKM. V was pared by 2 bases and J by 0 bases, with 8 bases between. This CDR3 spans 14 amino acids. The CDR3 reads CASSLGQDSYEQYF. DNA of the CDR3: TGTGCCAGCAGTTTAGGGCAGGACTCCTACGAGCAGTACTTC.

This clone was detected only once. A junction boundary mismatches the germline segment, possibly from a read error. V is TRBV18 and J is TRBJ2-7, with 8 bases that match TRBD2. The germline gives CDR1 KGHSH, CDR2 LQKENI. This CDR3 has 15 residues. CDR3 amino acids: CASSPQGAGDYEQYF. CDR3 bases: TGTGCCAGCTCCCCACAAGGAGCGGGAGACTACGAGCAGTACTTC.

The genes are TRBV15 and TRBJ1-1; D unresolved. Germline CDR1 is LNHNV and CDR2 is YYDKDF (reference sequence). V was cut by 1 base and J by 5 bases, with 8 bases left in between. This CDR3 has 13 residues. In nucleotides, the CDR3 is TGTGCCACCAGCAGAGCCGGGGTTACTGAAGCTTTCTTT. Protein product: CATSRAGVTEAFF.

The rearrangement uses TRBV5-6 and TRBJ1-3, with D tentatively TRBD1 (6 bases). The germline CDR1 and CDR2 sequences are SGHDT and YYEEEE. V was cut by 5 bases and J by 0 bases, with 21 bases left in between. The CDR3 loop spans 18 amino acids. CDR3 loop: CASSFGVGAPISGNTIYF. CDR3 in DNA: TGTGCCAGCAGTTTCGGGGTGGGGGCCCCGATCTCTGGAAACACCATATATTTT.

J is TRBJ1-2 and V is TRBV5-4; D ambiguous. The CDR3 length is 13 residues. CDR1 and CDR2 (germline): SGHNT, YYREEE (reference sequence). Trimming left V 5 bases short and J 6 bases short, with 14 bases between. CDR3 protein: CASSSGSRHGYTF. For the CDR3, the DNA is TGTGCCAGCAGTTCGGGTTCCCGGCATGGCTACACCTTC.

There are a few counts of this clone. J is TRBJ2-4 and V is TRBV9; 8 bases map to TRBD2. Losses at the gene ends were 4 bases for V and 8 bases for J; bases not matched to a gene: 5. Germline loops: CDR1 SGDLS, CDR2 YYNGEE. CDR3 length: 13 residues. DNA of the CDR3: TGTGCCAGCAGCAAGAGCGGGAGCTACATTCAGTACTTC. This gives the protein CASSKSGSYIQYF. Based on the CDR3 plus reference TRBV9 and TRBJ2-4, the full variable domain is DSGVTQTPKHLITATGQRVTLRCSPRSGDLSVYWYQQSLDQGLQFLIQYYNGEERAKGNILERFSAQQFPDLHSELNLSSLELGDSALYFCASSKSGSYIQYFGAGTRLSVL.

The chain uses TRBV7-9 and TRBJ2-1; TRBD2 is a possible D gene (6 bases). The germline V and J ends were trimmed by 5 bases and 0 bases, with 17 bases remaining between them. CDR1 and CDR2 from the germline V gene are SEHNR and FQNEAQ (reference sequence). The CDR3 is made up of 17 amino acids. Here the CDR3 reads CASSPDSGYSSYNEQFF. The CDR3 coding sequence is TGTGCCAGCAGCCCCGATAGCGGTTACAGCTCCTACAATGAGCAGTTCTTC.

The chain uses TRBV25-1 and TRBJ2-1; TRBD2 agrees at 13 bases. The germline gives CDR1 MGHDK, CDR2 SYGVNS. V lost 4 bases, J lost 5 bases, and 5 bases stayed unmatched. This CDR3 region has 16 residues. CDR3 bases: TGTGCCAGCAGTGCGCCGGGACTAGCGGGACACAATGAGCAGTTCTTC. Translated: CASSAPGLAGHNEQFF. Drawing the rest from reference TRBV25-1 and TRBJ2-1, the complete variable domain is EADIYQTPRYLVIGTGKKITLECSQTMGHDKMYWYQQDPGMELHLIHYSYGVNSTEKGDLSSESTVSRIRTEHFPLTLESARPSHTSQYLCASSAPGLAGHNEQFFGPGTRLTVL.

The rearrangement links TRBV5-6 to TRBJ2-5; D not certain. V lost 1 base and J 5 bases, leaving 9 bases between the germline ends. This CDR3 has 13 amino acids. Germline CDR1 SGHDT, CDR2 YYEEEE. The CDR3 loop reads CASSLLGVETQYF. In DNA, the CDR3 is TGTGCCAGCAGCTTGCTGGGTGTGGAGACCCAGTACTTC.

The chain couples TRBV2 to TRBJ2-1, with unresolved D. CDR1 is SNHLY, CDR2 FYNNEI, per germline. V was cut by 10 bases and J by 2 bases, with 6 bases left in between. The CDR3 consists of 11 residues. The CDR3 region has the DNA TGTGCCACCTATGCCTACAATGAGCAGTTCTTC. Protein: CATYAYNEQFF. Drawing the rest from reference TRBV2 and TRBJ2-1, the complete variable domain is EPEVTQTPSHQVTQMGQEVILRCVPISNHLYFYWYRQILGQKVEFLVSFYNNEISEKSEIFDDQFSVERPDGSNFTLKIRSTKLEDSAMYFCATYAYNEQFFGPGTRLTVL.